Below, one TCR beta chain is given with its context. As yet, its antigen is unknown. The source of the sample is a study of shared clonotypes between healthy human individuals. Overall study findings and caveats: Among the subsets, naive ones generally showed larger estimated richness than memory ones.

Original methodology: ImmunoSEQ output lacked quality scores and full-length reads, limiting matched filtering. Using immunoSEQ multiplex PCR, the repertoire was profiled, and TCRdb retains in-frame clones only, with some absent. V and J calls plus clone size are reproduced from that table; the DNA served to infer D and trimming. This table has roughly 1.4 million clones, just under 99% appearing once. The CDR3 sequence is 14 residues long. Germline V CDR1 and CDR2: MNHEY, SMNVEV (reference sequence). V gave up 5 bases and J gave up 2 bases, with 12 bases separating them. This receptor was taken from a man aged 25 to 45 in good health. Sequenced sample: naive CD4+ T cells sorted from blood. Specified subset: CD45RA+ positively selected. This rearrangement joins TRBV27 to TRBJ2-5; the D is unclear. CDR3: CASSHPLRQETQYF. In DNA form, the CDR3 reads TGTGCCAGCAGTCATCCGTTGAGACAAGAGACCCAGTACTTC.